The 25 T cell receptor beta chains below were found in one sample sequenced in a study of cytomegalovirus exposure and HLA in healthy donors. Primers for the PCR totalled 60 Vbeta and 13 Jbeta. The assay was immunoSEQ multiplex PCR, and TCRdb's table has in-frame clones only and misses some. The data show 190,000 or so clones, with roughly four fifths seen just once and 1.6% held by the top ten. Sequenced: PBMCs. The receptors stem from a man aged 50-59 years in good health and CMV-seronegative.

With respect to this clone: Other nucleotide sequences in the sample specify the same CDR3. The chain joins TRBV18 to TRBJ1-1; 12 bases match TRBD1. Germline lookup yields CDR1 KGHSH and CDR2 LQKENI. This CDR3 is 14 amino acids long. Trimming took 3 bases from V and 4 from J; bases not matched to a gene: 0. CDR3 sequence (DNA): TGTGCCAGCTCACCGGGACAGGGGGCCACTGAAGCTTTCTTT. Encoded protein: CASSPGQGATEAFF. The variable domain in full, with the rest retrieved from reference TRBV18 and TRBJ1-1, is NAGVMQNPRHLVRRRGQEARLRCSPMKGHSHVYWYRQLPEEGLKFMVYLQKENIIDESGMPKERFSAEFPKEGPSILRIQQVVRGDSAAYFCASSPGQGATEAFFGQGTRLTVV.

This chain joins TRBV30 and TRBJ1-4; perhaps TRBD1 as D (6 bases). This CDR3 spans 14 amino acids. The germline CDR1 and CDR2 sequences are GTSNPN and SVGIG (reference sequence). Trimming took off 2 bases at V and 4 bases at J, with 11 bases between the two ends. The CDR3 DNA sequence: TGTGCCTGGAGTTGGCAGGGGATTAATGAAAAACTGTTTTTT. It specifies CAWSWQGINEKLFF.

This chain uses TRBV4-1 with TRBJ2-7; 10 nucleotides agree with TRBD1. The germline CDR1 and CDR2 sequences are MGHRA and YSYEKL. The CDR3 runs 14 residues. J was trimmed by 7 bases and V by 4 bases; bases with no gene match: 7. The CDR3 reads CASSRRDRGSEQYF. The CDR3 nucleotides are TGCGCCAGCAGCCGGCGGGACAGGGGATCGGAGCAGTACTTC.

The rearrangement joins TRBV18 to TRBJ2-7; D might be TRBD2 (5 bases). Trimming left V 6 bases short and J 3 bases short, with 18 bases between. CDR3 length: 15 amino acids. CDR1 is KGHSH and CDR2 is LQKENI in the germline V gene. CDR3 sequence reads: CASSGRLGGYYEQYF. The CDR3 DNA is TGTGCCAGCTCCGGGCGGTTAGGCGGGTACTACGAGCAGTACTTC. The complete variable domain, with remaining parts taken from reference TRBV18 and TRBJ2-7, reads NAGVMQNPRHLVRRRGQEARLRCSPMKGHSHVYWYRQLPEEGLKFMVYLQKENIIDESGMPKERFSAEFPKEGPSILRIQQVVRGDSAAYFCASSGRLGGYYEQYFGPGTRLTVT.

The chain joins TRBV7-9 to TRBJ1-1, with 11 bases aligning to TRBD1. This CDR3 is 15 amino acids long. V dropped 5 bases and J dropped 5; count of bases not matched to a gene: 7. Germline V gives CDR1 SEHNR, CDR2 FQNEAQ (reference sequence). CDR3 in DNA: TGTGCCAGCAGCGGACAGGGGGCGAGGGAAACTGAAGCTTTCTTT. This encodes CASSGQGARETEAFF.

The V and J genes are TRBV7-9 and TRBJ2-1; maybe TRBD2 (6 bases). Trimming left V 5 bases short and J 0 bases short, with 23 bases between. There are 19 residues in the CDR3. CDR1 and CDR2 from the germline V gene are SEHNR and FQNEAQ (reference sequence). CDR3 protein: CASSLGGFLRISSYNEQFF. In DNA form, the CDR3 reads TGTGCCAGCAGCCTTGGGGGGTTCTTGCGTATAAGCTCCTACAATGAGCAGTTCTTC.

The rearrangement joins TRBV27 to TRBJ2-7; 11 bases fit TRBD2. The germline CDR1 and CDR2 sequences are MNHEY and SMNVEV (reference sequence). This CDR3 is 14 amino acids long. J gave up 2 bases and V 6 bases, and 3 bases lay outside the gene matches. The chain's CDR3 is CASSGTSGTYEQYF. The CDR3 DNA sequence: TGTGCCAGCAGCGGGACTAGCGGTACCTACGAGCAGTACTTC.

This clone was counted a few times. The CDR3 DNA reads TGTGCCAGCAGCCCTTACGGGAGGGGTGGAGAGACCCAGTACTTC. As protein: CASSPYGRGGETQYF. The chain couples TRBV28 to TRBJ2-5, with 8 bases matching TRBD2. CDR3 length: 15 amino acids. The germline V gene encodes CDR1 MDHEN and CDR2 SYDVKM. J was trimmed by 4 bases and V by 6 bases; bases with no gene match: 10.

The CDR3 loop is CASSARRGETQYF. The CDR3 DNA reads as TGTGCCAGCAGCGCCCGCAGGGGAGAGACCCAGTACTTC. This chain links TRBV7-6 with TRBJ2-5, with a possible D match to TRBD1 (6 bases). V lost 5 bases and J 4 bases, leaving 11 bases between the germline ends. The length of the CDR3 is 13 residues. From germline, CDR1 is SGHVS and CDR2 FNYEAQ.

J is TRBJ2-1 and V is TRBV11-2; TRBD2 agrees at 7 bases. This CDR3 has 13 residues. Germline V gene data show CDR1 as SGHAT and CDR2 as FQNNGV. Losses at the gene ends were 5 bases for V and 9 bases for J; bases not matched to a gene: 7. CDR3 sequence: CASSPRELGEQFF. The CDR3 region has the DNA TGTGCCAGCAGCCCGCGGGAGCTGGGTGAGCAGTTCTTC.

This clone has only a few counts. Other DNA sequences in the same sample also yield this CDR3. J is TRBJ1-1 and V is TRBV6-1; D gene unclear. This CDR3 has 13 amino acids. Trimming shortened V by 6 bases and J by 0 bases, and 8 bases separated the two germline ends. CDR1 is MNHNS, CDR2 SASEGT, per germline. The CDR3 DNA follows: TGTGCCAGCAGAGTTACAGTGAACACTGAAGCTTTCTTT. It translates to CASRVTVNTEAFF.

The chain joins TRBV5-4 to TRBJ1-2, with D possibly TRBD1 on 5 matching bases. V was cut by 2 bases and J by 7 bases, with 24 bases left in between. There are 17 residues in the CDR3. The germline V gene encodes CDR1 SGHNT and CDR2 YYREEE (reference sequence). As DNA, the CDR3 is TGTGCCAGCAGCTTAAGATTAATGGGAGGGGCGTCTAGTGGCTACACCTTC. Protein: CASSLRLMGGASSGYTF.

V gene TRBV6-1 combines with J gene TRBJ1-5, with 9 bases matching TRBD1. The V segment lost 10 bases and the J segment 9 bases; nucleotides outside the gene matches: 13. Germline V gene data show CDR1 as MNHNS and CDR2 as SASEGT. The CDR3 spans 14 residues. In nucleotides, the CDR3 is TGTGCCACAGACCGGGACAGGGCCTTTGGGCCCCAGCATTTT. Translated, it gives CATDRDRAFGPQHF.

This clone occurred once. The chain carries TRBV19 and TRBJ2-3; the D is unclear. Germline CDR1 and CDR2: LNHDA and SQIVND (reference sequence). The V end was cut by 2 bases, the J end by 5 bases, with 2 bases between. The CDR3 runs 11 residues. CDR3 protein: CASSILDTQYF. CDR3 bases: TGTGCCAGTAGTATACTAGATACGCAGTATTTT.

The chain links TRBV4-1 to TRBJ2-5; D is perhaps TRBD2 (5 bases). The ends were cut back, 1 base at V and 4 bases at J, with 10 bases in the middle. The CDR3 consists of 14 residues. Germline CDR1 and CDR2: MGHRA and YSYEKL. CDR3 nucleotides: TGCGCCAGCAGCCAAGCGGTCGGAGGAGAGACCCAGTACTTC. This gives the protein CASSQAVGGETQYF.

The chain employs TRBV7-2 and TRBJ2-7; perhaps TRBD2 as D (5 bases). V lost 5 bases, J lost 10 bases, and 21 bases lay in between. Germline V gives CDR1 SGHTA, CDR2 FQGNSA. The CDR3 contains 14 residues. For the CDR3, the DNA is TGTGCCAGCAGCCCTCCCCCCTTGGTGGGGAGTCAGTACTTC. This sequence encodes CASSPPPLVGSQYF.

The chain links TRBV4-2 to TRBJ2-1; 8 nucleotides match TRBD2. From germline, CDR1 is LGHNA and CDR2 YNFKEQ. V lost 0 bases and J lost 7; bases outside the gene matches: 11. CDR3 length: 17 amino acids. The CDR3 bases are TGTGCCAGCAGCCAAGAAATGGGCGGGGGGAGGGTTAATGAGCAGTTCTTC. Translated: CASSQEMGGGRVNEQFF.

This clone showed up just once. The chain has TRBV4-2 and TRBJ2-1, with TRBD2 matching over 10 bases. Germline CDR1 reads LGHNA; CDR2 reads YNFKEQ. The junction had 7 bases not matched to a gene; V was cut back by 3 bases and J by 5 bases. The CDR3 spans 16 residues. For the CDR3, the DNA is TGTGCCAGCAGCCATGGGAGCGGGGGGGCCCACAATGAGCAGTTCTTC. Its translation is CASSHGSGGAHNEQFF.

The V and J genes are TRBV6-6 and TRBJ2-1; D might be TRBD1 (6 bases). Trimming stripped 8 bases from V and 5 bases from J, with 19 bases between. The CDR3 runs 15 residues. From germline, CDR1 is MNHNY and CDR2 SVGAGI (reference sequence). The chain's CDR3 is CASGRAGVRDNEQFF. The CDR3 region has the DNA TGTGCCAGCGGCCGGGCAGGGGTGAGGGACAATGAGCAGTTCTTC.

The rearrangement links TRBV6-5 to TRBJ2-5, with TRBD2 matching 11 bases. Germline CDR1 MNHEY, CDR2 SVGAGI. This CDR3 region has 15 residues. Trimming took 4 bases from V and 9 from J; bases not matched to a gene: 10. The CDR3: CASSWGTSGGGAQYF. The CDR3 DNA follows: TGTGCCAGCAGTTGGGGAACTAGCGGGGGTGGGGCCCAGTACTTC.

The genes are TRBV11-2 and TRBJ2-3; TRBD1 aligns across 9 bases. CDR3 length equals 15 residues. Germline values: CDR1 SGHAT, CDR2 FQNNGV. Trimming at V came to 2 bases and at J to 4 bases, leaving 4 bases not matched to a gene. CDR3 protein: CASSLLTGGPDTQYF. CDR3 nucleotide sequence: TGTGCCAGCAGCTTATTGACAGGGGGTCCAGATACGCAGTATTTT.

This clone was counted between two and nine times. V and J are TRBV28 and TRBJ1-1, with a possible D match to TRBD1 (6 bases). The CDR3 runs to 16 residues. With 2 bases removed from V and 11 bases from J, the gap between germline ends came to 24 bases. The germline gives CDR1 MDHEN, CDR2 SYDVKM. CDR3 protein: CASSLPTQGWFLGAFF. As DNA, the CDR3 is TGTGCCAGCAGTTTACCAACACAGGGTTGGTTTTTGGGGGCTTTCTTT. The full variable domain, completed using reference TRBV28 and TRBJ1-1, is DVKVTQSSRYLVKRTGEKVFLECVQDMDHENMFWYRQDPGLGLRLIYFSYDVKMKEKGDIPEGYSVSREKKERFSLILESASTNQTSMYLCASSLPTQGWFLGAFFGQGTRLTVV.

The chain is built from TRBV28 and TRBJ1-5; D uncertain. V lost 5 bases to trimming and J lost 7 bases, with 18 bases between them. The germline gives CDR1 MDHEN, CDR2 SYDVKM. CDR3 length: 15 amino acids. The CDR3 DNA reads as TGTGCCAGCAGTCCCCCCACGGGGAATCGGCAGCCCCAGCATTTT. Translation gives CASSPPTGNRQPQHF.

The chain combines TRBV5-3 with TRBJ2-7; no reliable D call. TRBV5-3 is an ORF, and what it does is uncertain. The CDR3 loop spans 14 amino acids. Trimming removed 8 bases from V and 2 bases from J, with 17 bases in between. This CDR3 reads CARFSLVAPYEQYF. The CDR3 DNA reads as TGTGCCAGGTTCTCCTTGGTGGCCCCCTACGAGCAGTACTTC.

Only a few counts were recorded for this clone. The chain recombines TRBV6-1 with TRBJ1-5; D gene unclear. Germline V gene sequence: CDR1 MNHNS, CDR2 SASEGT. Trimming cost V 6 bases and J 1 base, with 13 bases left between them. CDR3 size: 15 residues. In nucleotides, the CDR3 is TGTGCCAGCAGAGAGATCGGAGGAAGCAATCAGCCCCAGCATTTT. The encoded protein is CASREIGGSNQPQHF.